Following are 17 T cell receptor beta chains from one sample sequenced in a study of blood T cell repertoires in COVID-19. Repertoires were generated with immunoSEQ multiplex PCR, while TCRdb's copy carries only in-frame clones and drops some. Of about 120,000 clones in the sample, about 88% are singletons; the top ten hold approximately 1.1%. The sample taken for sequencing was peripheral blood. The receptor source for this set is a woman older than 75 with acute or convalescent COVID-19.

V gene TRBV19 combines with J gene TRBJ1-2; D call uncertain. The CDR3 runs 11 residues. V lost 10 bases and J 5 bases, leaving 11 bases between the germline ends. Germline CDR1 reads LNHDA; CDR2 reads SQIVND (reference sequence). The CDR3 region is CANSKRYGYTF. DNA of the CDR3: TGTGCCAATTCGAAGCGGTATGGCTACACCTTC.

The J gene is TRBJ2-2, the V gene TRBV7-2, with unresolved D. This CDR3 has 14 amino acids. V lost 5 bases and J 4 bases, leaving 11 bases between the germline ends. The germline V gene has CDR1 SGHTA and CDR2 FQGNSA. CDR3 coding DNA: TGTGCCAGCAGCGCAAACACAGTCACCGGGGAGCTGTTTTTT. Protein: CASSANTVTGELFF.

The chain recombines TRBV5-1 with TRBJ1-3, with 8 bases lining up with TRBD1. The J segment lost 2 bases and the V segment lost 4 bases, leaving 5 bases of the junction unmatched. The germline gives CDR1 SGHRS, CDR2 YFSETQ. CDR3 size: 15 residues. The CDR3 is CASSTRTGPGNTIYF. In DNA form, the CDR3 reads TGCGCCAGCAGCACTCGGACAGGGCCTGGAAACACCATATATTTT.

In DNA, the CDR3 is TGTGCCAGCAGCCAAGATAAATTCTCGGGGGGTGGCACTGAAGCTTTCTTT. Protein: CASSQDKFSGGGTEAFF. This chain connects TRBV4-2 to TRBJ1-1; D may be TRBD1 (5 bases). Trimming stripped 0 bases from V and 4 bases from J, with 18 bases between. This CDR3 has 17 amino acids. The germline V gene encodes CDR1 LGHNA and CDR2 YNFKEQ.

This rearrangement joins TRBV6-5 to TRBJ1-2; weak D call: TRBD1 (5 bases). Germline V gives CDR1 MNHEY, CDR2 SVGAGI. The length of the CDR3 is 13 residues. Trimming removed 7 bases from V and 4 bases from J, with 13 bases in between. The CDR3 coding sequence is TGTGCCAGCAAAGCAGGAGGGGTCTATGGCTACACCTTC. As protein: CASKAGGVYGYTF.

This clone has a handful of counts. The rearrangement links TRBV24-1 to TRBJ2-1; 12 nucleotides line up with TRBD2. CDR1 and CDR2 (germline): KGHDR, SFDVKD. The CDR3 is made up of 14 amino acids. Trimming cost V 5 bases and J 7 bases; bases outside gene matches: 2. CDR3 residues: CATSATSGRNEQFF. Here the CDR3 DNA reads TGTGCCACCAGTGCCACTAGCGGGAGGAATGAGCAGTTCTTC.

In DNA form, the CDR3 reads TGCGCCAGCAGCGACCCTGGACTAGCGGGGGGGGATACGCAGTATTTT. This codes for CASSDPGLAGGDTQYF. V and J are TRBV10-1 and TRBJ2-3; 15 bases agree with TRBD2. Germline trimming cut 6 bases from V and 6 bases from J; bases unmatched to any gene: 7. Germline V gives CDR1 WNHNN, CDR2 SYGVQD (reference sequence). The CDR3 consists of 16 residues.

This clone was recorded once. The V call is TRBV6-2 or TRBV6-3, the J call TRBJ1-1, with TRBD1 matching over 10 bases. Germline trimming cut 5 bases from V and 3 bases from J; bases unmatched to any gene: 6. CDR3 length equals 15 residues. Germline V gene lookup returns CDR1 MNHEY and CDR2 SVGEGT. CDR3 coding DNA: TGTGCCAGCAGTATTAGACAGGGGGCTCACACTGAAGCTTTCTTT. This gives the protein CASSIRQGAHTEAFF.

V is TRBV7-9 and J is TRBJ2-3; D unclear. This CDR3 has 12 amino acids. The V end lost 2 bases, the J end lost 9 bases, and 9 bases lay between the germline ends. Germline V gene sequence: CDR1 SEHNR, CDR2 FQNEAQ (reference sequence). CDR3 DNA: TGTGCCAGCAGCTTATTGGGCGAGACGCAGTATTTT. Translation gives CASSLLGETQYF. Supplemented by reference TRBV7-9 and TRBJ2-3, the full variable domain reads DTGVSQNPRHKITKRGQNVTFRCDPISEHNRLYWYRQTLGQGPEFLTYFQNEAQLEKSRLLSDRFSAERPKGSFSTLEIQRTEQGDSAMYLCASSLLGETQYFGPGTRLTVL.

This clone was found once. The rearrangement uses TRBV7-2 and TRBJ2-5; TRBD2 agrees at 9 bases. This CDR3 contains 13 residues. The ends lost 5 bases at V and 5 bases at J; junction bases unmatched: 3. CDR1 SGHTA and CDR2 FQGNSA come from the germline V gene. CDR3 sequence reads: CASSPTSGETQYF. CDR3 coding DNA: TGTGCCAGCAGCCCCACTAGCGGGGAGACCCAGTACTTC.

The genes are TRBV18 and TRBJ2-6, with 8 bases aligning to TRBD1. Trimming cost V 3 bases and J 2 bases; bases outside gene matches: 9. CDR3 length: 18 amino acids. In germline, CDR1 is KGHSH, CDR2 LQKENI. This chain's CDR3 is CASSPPGQGPTGANVLTF. The CDR3 DNA sequence: TGTGCCAGCTCACCCCCCGGACAGGGACCAACTGGGGCCAACGTCCTGACTTTC.

The J gene is TRBJ1-3, the V gene TRBV6-5; 10 bases agree with TRBD1. The V gene's germline CDR1 is MNHEY and CDR2 SVGAGI. V was clipped by 6 bases and J by 2 bases; unmatched bases: 4. This CDR3 spans 15 amino acids. In DNA form, the CDR3 reads TGTGCCAGCAGGCGACAGGGGGCAGCTGGAAACACCATATATTTT. As protein: CASRRQGAAGNTIYF.

The genes are TRBV7-8 and TRBJ1-5; TRBD1 agrees at 8 bases. J lost 6 bases, V lost 5 bases, and 9 bases had no gene match. The length of the CDR3 is 15 residues. Germline values: CDR1 SGHVS, CDR2 FQNEAQ. The CDR3 spells CASSAALTGVQPQHF. In DNA form, the CDR3 reads TGTGCCAGCAGCGCGGCCCTGACAGGGGTTCAGCCCCAGCATTTT.

V is TRBV7-3 and J is TRBJ1-3; D is ambiguous. In germline, CDR1 is SGHTA, CDR2 FQGTGA. The CDR3 consists of 15 residues. Trimming left V 4 bases short and J 0 bases short, with 10 bases between. The CDR3 bases are TGTGCCAGCAGCTCCGGGGTCCACTCTGGAAACACCATATATTTT. Translated: CASSSGVHSGNTIYF.

The chain joins TRBV11-2 to TRBJ2-7; 8 positions agree with TRBD1. Germline V gene data show CDR1 as SGHAT and CDR2 as FQNNGV. This CDR3 comprises 15 residues. Losses at the gene ends were 0 bases for V and 3 bases for J; bases not matched to a gene: 4. The CDR3 loop is CASSLEAGGRYEQYF. DNA of the CDR3: TGTGCCAGCAGCTTAGAGGCAGGGGGCCGCTACGAGCAGTACTTC.

This clone was counted a single time. The V and J genes are TRBV7-9 and TRBJ2-7; the D gene is possibly TRBD2 (5 bases). The CDR3 runs to 13 residues. Trimming took 6 bases from V and 3 from J, leaving 12 bases between them. Germline assignment: CDR1 SEHNR and CDR2 FQNEAQ (reference sequence). The CDR3 reads CASRESGGYEQYF. Here the CDR3 DNA reads TGTGCCAGCAGGGAAAGCGGAGGCTACGAGCAGTACTTC.

The genes are TRBV3-1 (or the pseudogene TRBV3-2) and TRBJ1-6, with TRBD1 matching over 7 bases. In germline, CDR1 is LGHDT, CDR2 YNNKEL (reference sequence). J was trimmed by 6 bases and V by 7 bases; bases with no gene match: 6. This CDR3 has 14 residues. The CDR3 spells CASTPDRSNSPLHF. The CDR3 DNA reads TGTGCCAGCACCCCGGACAGGAGTAATTCACCCCTCCACTTT.